What follows are 24 T cell receptor beta chains derived from one specimen sequenced in a study of tissue T cells after allogeneic stem cell transplantation. Assay: immunoSEQ multiplex PCR; the TCRdb copy retains only in-frame clones and omits some. This table has over 40,000 clones, around 66% appearing once. The sample was sorted cells pooled from one or two spleens. The receptor set was obtained from a pool of C57BL/6 mice in good health.

About this clone: Germline and genes here are mouse. The CDR3 extends 1 residue past the end of the read, so its final part is completed from the germline J gene. This rearrangement joins TRBV19 to TRBJ1-2, with D uncertain. Germline V lookup: CDR1 FNHDT, CDR2 SITEND (reference sequence). The CDR3 loop spans 13 amino acids. Trimming removed 1 base at V and 0 bases at J, with 4 bases between. This chain's CDR3 is CASSIKANSDYTF. CDR3 DNA, as far as it was read: TGTGCCAGCAGTATAAAGGCAAACTCCGACTACACC.

Details on this clone: Gene names are the mouse ones. Read sequence stops 1 residue before the CDR3 end, and the germline J gene provides the missing end. The chain carries TRBV15 and TRBJ2-3, with no clear D. There are 11 residues in the CDR3. Germline values: CDR1 SGHND, CDR2 FRSKSL. Trimming pared 6 bases from V and 1 base from J, leaving 2 bases between. This CDR3 reads CASRGAETLYF. The part of the CDR3 DNA that was read is TGTGCCAGCAGGGGTGCAGAAACGCTGTAT.

About this clone: The gene names given are mouse names. The sequence runs out 1 residue before the end of the CDR3; the remainder is reconstructed from the germline J gene. This chain joins TRBV13-2 and TRBJ2-5; TRBD2 aligns across 11 bases. With 5 bases clipped from V and 6 bases from J, the junction kept 5 bases outside the gene matches. Germline assignment: CDR1 NNHNN and CDR2 SYGAGS (reference sequence). This CDR3 has 14 residues. Partial CDR3 DNA: TGTGCCAGCGGCGGACTGGGGGGACCGGACACCCAGTAC. Protein: CASGGLGGPDTQY. The entire CDR3 reads CASGGLGGPDTQYF.

About this clone: Gene and germline names: mouse. The CDR3 is CAWQGGSDYTF. The covered CDR3 bases are TGTGCCTGGCAGGGGGGCTCCGACTACACC. The J gene is TRBJ1-2, the V gene TRBV31, with 7 bases lining up with TRBD1. Read coverage stops 1 residue before the CDR3 terminus; the germline J gene supplies the remainder. V was clipped by 5 bases and J by 4 bases; unmatched bases: 1. The germline V gene encodes CDR1 GKSSPN and CDR2 SITVG. The CDR3 loop spans 11 amino acids.

As concerns this clone: The gene names here belong to mouse. The sequenced fragment ends 1 residue before the CDR3 boundary, so the rest is inferred from the germline J gene. The chain has TRBV14 and TRBJ2-5; TRBD2 agrees at 8 bases. V shed 5 bases and J 6 bases; nucleotides not matched to a gene: 5. Germline assignment: CDR1 SGHDT and CDR2 FRDEAV. The CDR3 has 13 residues. The CDR3 DNA, read in part, is TGTGCCAGCAGCCGGGGGGGGCGGGACACCCAGTAC. Its translation: CASSRGGRDTQY. The full CDR3 sequence reads CASSRGGRDTQYF.

Worth noting for this clone: Each gene name is a mouse one. This CDR3 reads CAWSLQDYAEQFF. The part of the CDR3 DNA that was read is TGTGCCTGGAGTCTTCAGGACTATGCTGAGCAGTTC. The chain joins TRBV31 to TRBJ2-1; the D is unclear. The read terminates 1 residue before the CDR3 end, so the remaining end is supplied by the germline J gene. The CDR3 runs 13 residues. Germline-derived CDR1 and CDR2 are GKSSPN and SITVG. Trimming removed 0 bases from V and 2 bases from J, with 5 bases in between.

As regards this clone: Gene labels here are mouse ones. Coverage ceases 1 residue before the CDR3 finishes, and the germline J gene fills in the end. The chain links TRBV16 to TRBJ2-7; D is ambiguous. Germline lookup yields CDR1 SGHSA and CDR2 FRNQAP. This CDR3 is built from 12 residues. V dropped 0 bases and J dropped 7 bases, with 7 bases sitting between them. This chain's CDR3 is CASSLDQREQYF. Incomplete CDR3 DNA: TGTGCAAGCAGCTTAGATCAGAGGGAACAGTAC.

A remark on this clone: Germline and genes here are mouse. CDR3 sequence reads: CASSLGQANTEVFF. The covered CDR3 bases are TGTGCCAGCAGCTTGGGACAGGCAAACACAGAAGTCTTC. The J gene is TRBJ1-1, the V gene TRBV4; 8 bases agree with TRBD1. The read falls 1 residue short of the CDR3 end, and the missing part is taken from the germline J gene. The trim removed 4 bases at V and 0 bases at J, leaving 1 base unmatched. The CDR3 is made up of 14 amino acids. Germline V gene sequence: CDR1 LGHDT, CDR2 YNNKQL (reference sequence).

In its sample, this clone was seen once. These gene names are mouse names. The CDR3 end is not reached by the read, which stops 1 residue before it; the germline J gene fills it in. The chain joins TRBV24 to TRBJ1-4; D gene unclear. From germline, CDR1 is KGHTA and CDR2 FRNEEI. The CDR3 has 11 amino acids. The V end was cut by 3 bases, the J end by 8 bases, with 4 bases between. The CDR3 here is CASSLRERLFF. The part of the CDR3 DNA that was read is TGTGCCAGCAGTCTCAGAGAAAGATTATTT.

This clone was picked up a small number of times. Gene labels here are mouse ones. The DNA ends 1 residue before the CDR3 does, and the rest of the CDR3 is filled in from the germline J gene. The chain combines TRBV13-3 with TRBJ2-1, with 9 bases identical to TRBD2. The CDR3 is 15 amino acids. Germline CDR1 NNHDY, CDR2 SYVADS. The V segment lost 3 bases and the J segment 1 base; nucleotides outside the gene matches: 2. The covered CDR3 bases are TGTGCCAGCAGTGCAGGACTGGGGAACTATGCTGAGCAGTTC. Protein product: CASSAGLGNYAEQF. The CDR3 in its entirety is CASSAGLGNYAEQFF.

On this clone: Here the gene names and germline are mouse. The sequence runs out 1 residue before the end of the CDR3; the remainder is reconstructed from the germline J gene. This sequence joins TRBV15 and TRBJ1-1, with D hard to call. There are 14 residues in the CDR3. Germline-derived CDR1 and CDR2 are SGHND and FRSKSL. Trimming took 3 bases from V and 0 from J, leaving 8 bases between them. Partial CDR3 DNA: TGTGCCAGCAGTTTCAGGAGTGCAAACACAGAAGTCTTC. Translated, it gives CASSFRSANTEVF. The whole CDR3 sequence is CASSFRSANTEVFF. Variable domain in full (rest from reference TRBV15 and TRBJ1-1): DAGVTQTPRHEVAEKGQTIILKCEPVSGHNDLFWYRQTKIQGLELLSYFRSKSLMEDGGAFKDRFKAEMLNSSFSTLKIQPTEPKDSAVYLCASSFRSANTEVFFGKGTRLTVV.

With regard to this clone: Gene names refer to mouse genes. The read falls 1 residue short of the CDR3 end, and the missing part is taken from the germline J gene. The chain employs TRBV13-2 and TRBJ2-7; D is unclear. Trimming stripped 0 bases from V and 5 bases from J, with 3 bases between. The CDR3 is 11 amino acids. CDR1 and CDR2 from the germline V gene are NNHNN and SYGAGS (reference sequence). The CDR3 loop is CASGDADEQYF. The CDR3 bases that were read are TGTGCCAGCGGTGATGCGGATGAACAGTAC.

As for this clone: Gene names are mouse gene names. The read gets to within 1 residue of the CDR3 end, and the germline J gene fills in the rest. The chain combines TRBV2 with TRBJ2-5; no clear D gene. CDR3 length: 14 residues. With 0 bases removed from V and 0 bases from J, the gap between germline ends came to 4 bases. The V gene's germline CDR1 is LGHNA and CDR2 YSYQKL. The sequenced CDR3 bases are TGTGCCAGCAGCCAAGAAGCTAACCAAGACACCCAGTAC. It yields the protein CASSQEANQDTQY. The CDR3, in full, reads CASSQEANQDTQYF.

As regards this clone: All gene names here are mouse names. The CDR3 end lies 1 residue beyond the end of the read and is filled in from the germline J gene. V usage is TRBV5 and J usage is TRBJ2-4; no definite D call. The V and J ends lost 0 bases and 5 bases respectively, with 0 bases between them. Looked up from germline, CDR1 is LGHNA and CDR2 is YNLKQL (reference sequence). The CDR3 runs 11 residues. Incomplete CDR3 DNA: TGTGCCAGCAGCCAAGAAAACACCTTGTAC. Translated, it gives CASSQENTLY. The complete CDR3 reads CASSQENTLYF.

Notes on this clone: Genes and germline are mouse. The read ends 1 residue early relative to the CDR3; the germline J gene fills the gap. The J gene is TRBJ2-7, the V gene TRBV13-2; D uncertain. The V end lost 1 base, the J end lost 4 bases, and 9 bases lay between the germline ends. The germline V gene has CDR1 NNHNN and CDR2 SYGAGS (reference sequence). This CDR3 contains 13 residues. The CDR3 sequence is CASGDRPGYEQYF. CDR3 DNA, as far as it was read: TGTGCCAGCGGTGATAGACCGGGGTATGAACAGTAC.

Details on this clone: Gene names and germline refer to mouse. The CDR3 extends 1 residue past the end of the read, so its final part is completed from the germline J gene. The chain joins TRBV13-1 to TRBJ1-4; the D gene is possibly TRBD1 (5 bases). Between the trimmed V and J ends, which lost 1 base and 0 bases, there was a span of 10 bases. The germline V gene encodes CDR1 NSHNY and CDR2 SYGAGN. The CDR3 runs 16 residues. The CDR3 DNA, read in part, is TGTGCCAGCAGTGATTTGGACAAAATTTCCAACGAAAGATTATTT. Protein product: CASSDLDKISNERLF. The whole CDR3 sequence reads CASSDLDKISNERLFF.

Concerning this clone: All gene names here are mouse names. The CDR3 region is CASSLDREDTQYF. The part of the CDR3 DNA that was read is TGTGCAAGCAGCTTGGACAGGGAAGACACCCAGTAC. V and J are TRBV16 and TRBJ2-5, with 8 bases aligning to TRBD1. The read ends 1 residue shy of where the CDR3 ends; the end is completed using the germline J gene. The CDR3 loop spans 13 amino acids. Trimming removed 3 bases from V and 4 bases from J; junction bases left unmatched: 0. CDR1 is SGHSA, CDR2 FRNQAP, per germline.

For this clone: Gene and germline names: mouse. The sequenced fragment ends 1 residue before the CDR3 boundary, so the rest is inferred from the germline J gene. The chain employs TRBV20 and TRBJ2-4, with a weak D call TRBD1 (6 bases). This CDR3 contains 13 residues. CDR1 and CDR2 from the germline V gene are GFQATS and STVNSAI. Trimming shortened V by 7 bases and J by 0 bases, and 11 bases separated the two germline ends. CDR3 DNA, as far as it was read: TGTGGTGGGACGGGACAAAGTCAAAACACCTTGTAC. Translating gives CGGTGQSQNTLY. The CDR3 reads in full as CGGTGQSQNTLYF.

On this clone itself: Gene labels here are mouse ones. The read stops 1 residue short of the end of the CDR3; the missing end is completed from the germline J gene. The chain carries TRBV3 and TRBJ2-5, with TRBD2 matching over 9 bases. The CDR3 length is 15 residues. Germline CDR1 and CDR2: SNHLY and FYNGKV (reference sequence). The V gene end was trimmed by 2 bases and the J gene end by 0 bases; junction bases not matched to a gene: 0. The sequenced CDR3 bases are TGTGCCAGCAGCTTACTGGGGGGGAACCAAGACACCCAGTAC. This gives the protein CASSLLGGNQDTQY. The CDR3 in its entirety is CASSLLGGNQDTQYF.

About this clone: Gene names denote mouse genes. The read halts 1 residue ahead of the CDR3 end, with the missing end drawn from the germline J gene. The chain is built from TRBV19 and TRBJ2-3, with 8 bases identical to TRBD2. Trimming removed 4 bases from V and 4 bases from J; junction bases left unmatched: 2. This CDR3 region has 13 residues. Per germline, CDR1 FNHDT and CDR2 SITEND (reference sequence). The sequenced CDR3 bases are TGTGCCAGCAGTCTGGGGGGCCCAGAAACGCTGTAT. Amino acids: CASSLGGPETLY. The complete CDR3 reads CASSLGGPETLYF.

Details on this clone: Gene names follow the mouse nomenclature. The read ends 1 residue before the CDR3 terminus; that terminus is restored from the germline J gene. The chain has TRBV29 and TRBJ2-5; the D is unclear. The length of the CDR3 is 13 residues. CDR1 is MSHET and CDR2 is SYDVDS in the germline V gene. Between the trimmed V and J ends, which lost 3 bases and 4 bases, there was a span of 8 bases. The CDR3 sequence: CASSFRTKDTQYF. Incomplete CDR3 DNA: TGTGCTAGCAGTTTCAGGACCAAAGACACCCAGTAC.

Turning to this clone: Each gene name is a mouse one. From the germline J gene comes the end of the CDR3, since the read stops 1 residue before it. The J gene is TRBJ2-1, the V gene TRBV29; the match to TRBD2 covers 12 bases. Germline V gene sequence: CDR1 MSHET, CDR2 SYDVDS. V gave up 5 bases and J gave up 3 bases; unmatched junction bases: 8. This CDR3 has 17 amino acids. The sequenced CDR3 bases are TGTGCTAGCAGTCCTCGACTGGGGGGGCCGGGCTATGCTGAGCAGTTC. Its protein product is CASSPRLGGPGYAEQF. The CDR3 in full is CASSPRLGGPGYAEQFF. Drawing the rest from reference TRBV29 and TRBJ2-1, the complete variable domain is DMKVTQMPRYLIKRMGENVLLECGQDMSHETMYWYRQDPGLGLQLIYISYDVDSNSEGDIPKGYRVSRKKREHFSLILDSAKTNQTSVYFCASSPRLGGPGYAEQFFGPGTRLTVL.

Concerning this clone itself: The genes are named according to mouse. The read finishes 1 residue shy of the CDR3 end, and the germline J gene is used to complete it. The chain carries TRBV12-1 and TRBJ1-3; D is unresolved. The V and J ends lost 0 bases and 0 bases respectively, with 5 bases between them. Germline assignment: CDR1 SGHSN and CDR2 HYEKVE. The CDR3 is 14 residues long. CDR3 protein: CASSLANSGNTLYF. The CDR3 DNA, read in part, is TGTGCCAGCTCTCTCGCGAATTCTGGAAATACGCTCTAT.

With regard to this clone: Mouse gene names and germline throughout. The covered CDR3 bases are TGTGCCAGCAGTGCCGACAGGCCAAACACAGAAGTCTTC. Protein sequence: CASSADRPNTEVF. The whole CDR3 sequence is CASSADRPNTEVFF. The J gene is TRBJ1-1, the V gene TRBV15; D might be TRBD1 (6 bases). The read comes to an end 1 residue before the CDR3 does, leaving the germline J gene to fill in the end. There are 14 residues in the CDR3. Trimming took 5 bases from V and 0 from J, leaving 10 bases between them. Germline V gene data show CDR1 as SGHND and CDR2 as FRSKSL.